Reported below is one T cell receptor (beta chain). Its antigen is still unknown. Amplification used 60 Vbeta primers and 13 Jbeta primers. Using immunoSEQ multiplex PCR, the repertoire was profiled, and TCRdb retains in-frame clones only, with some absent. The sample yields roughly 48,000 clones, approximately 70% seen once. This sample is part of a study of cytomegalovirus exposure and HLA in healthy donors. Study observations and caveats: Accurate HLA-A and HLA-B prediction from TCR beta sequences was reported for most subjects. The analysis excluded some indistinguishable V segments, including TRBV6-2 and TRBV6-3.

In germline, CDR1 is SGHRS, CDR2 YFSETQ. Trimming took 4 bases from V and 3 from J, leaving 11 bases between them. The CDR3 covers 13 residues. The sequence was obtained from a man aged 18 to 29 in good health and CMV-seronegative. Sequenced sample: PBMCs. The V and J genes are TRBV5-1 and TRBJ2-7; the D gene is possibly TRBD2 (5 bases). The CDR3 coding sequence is TGCGCCAGCAGCGATGGACTGGTCTACGAGCAGTACTTC. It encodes CASSDGLVYEQYF.